The present TCR beta chain was sequenced within a study of blood T cells in healthy people across ages (dated by TCRdb to between 2014 and 2016). Concerning the study at large: In model experiments, template switching captured about one uniquely barcoded TCR beta cDNA molecule for every two T cells. Using the same blood draw, the study looked at two additional independent replicas of 1 million unique cDNA reads for two donors, one aged 18 to 30 and the other aged 80 or older. Four age groups were formed from the donors: young (average around 15 years), middle-aged (roughly 38), aged (62) and long-lived (82). To avoid experimental bias, donors of different ages were spread randomly across the sequencing lanes. The study measured age-related changes in TCR beta repertoire diversity using deep sequencing normalized with unique cDNA molecular identifiers. The investigation overall reported the following: Conclusive comparison of naive and antigen-experienced compartments was prevented by the profiling of bulk unsorted PBMCs. The CMV infection status of donors was not known, potentially confounding age-related changes in expanded clonotypes. Estimates of total diversity from one million sequenced T cells were regarded as lower bounds and underestimates. Compared with the aged group, the long-lived group had more naive CD4+ T cells, fewer expanded clones and increased TCR diversity, a pattern suggesting age selection. As age increased, observed TCR beta diversity per million T cells dropped in a roughly linear way, and a significant reduction was already evident by age roughly 40. There was a strong correlation between observed TCR beta diversity and the percentage of naive T cells measured by flow cytometry.

As concerns this clonotype: Its antigen is currently not known. Base qualities were left out, and no much larger clone turns up one base away.

Donors were approximately 42 systemically healthy Caucasian individuals from Russia aged roughly 6 to 95 years. Approximately 9.3 milliliters of peripheral blood were collected from each donor into EDTA-treated Vacutainer tubes. PBMCs were isolated by Ficoll-Paque density-gradient centrifugation, with at least 6 million obtained per sample. Total RNA was extracted from PBMCs with Trizol reagent, with at least 5.5 micrograms obtained per sample. For every donor, flow cytometry on a PBMC aliquot measured the percentage of naive CD45RAhigh/CD27high T cells. Via the germline V gene (reference sequence), CDR1 is DFQATT and CDR2 SNEGSKA. V loses 3 bases of germline sequence and J loses 0 bases, and the interval between the two ends is 12 bases. Its CDR3 holds 15 amino acids, cysteine through phenylalanine. The only DNA kept is the CDR3, 45 bases in frame from the first base. Library preparation employed 5' RACE. Sequencing relied on an Illumina HiSeq 2500. A second roughly 7 to 11 cycle PCR used a sample-barcoded 5' primer and a J-beta primer mix. Each TCR beta cDNA molecule received a unique molecular identifier from a template-switch 5' adaptor carrying 12 random nucleotides. Each sample yielded at least 3 million CDR3-containing paired-end reads. All of the RNA was converted into first-strand cDNA using the Mint cDNA synthesis kit, with a TRBC-specific oligonucleotide serving as the primer. After uracil-DNA glycosylase treatment, a first 18-cycle PCR used universal primers M1SS and BC2_uni_R on all cDNA. Processing in the source paper ran as follows. Each sample was normalized by randomly selecting 1 million high-quality reads, each carrying a distinct molecular identifier. Reads sharing molecular identifiers were discarded rather than binned into consensus sequences. CDR3 identification, clonotype clustering and error correction used MiTCR with a Q25 quality threshold and the strictest error-elimination algorithm. A nonparametric unseen species model using Euler transformation provided a lower-bound estimate of total TCR beta diversity. TCRdb took the public reads, trimmed them with fastp at Q25, ran MiXCR for clone calling and kept in-frame beta chains. Rows with a matching CDR3 protein are joined into one entry that keeps the most common DNA and genes. V and J calls and clone size were set by TCRdb, not the authors. A total of hundreds of thousands of distinct CDR3 sequences appear in this sample, 40% to 50% of them only once. Around 30% of the sample comes from the top ten.

Sequenced input: blood. This clonotype originated in a man of 80 years or more in good health. This chain is built from TRBV20-1 and TRBJ2-1; a tentative D call is TRBD2 (6 bases match). The nucleotide sequence is TGCAGTGCTAGCAAGGTGGGGGGCTCCTACAATGAGCAGTTCTTC. Translation gives CSASKVGGSYNEQFF.